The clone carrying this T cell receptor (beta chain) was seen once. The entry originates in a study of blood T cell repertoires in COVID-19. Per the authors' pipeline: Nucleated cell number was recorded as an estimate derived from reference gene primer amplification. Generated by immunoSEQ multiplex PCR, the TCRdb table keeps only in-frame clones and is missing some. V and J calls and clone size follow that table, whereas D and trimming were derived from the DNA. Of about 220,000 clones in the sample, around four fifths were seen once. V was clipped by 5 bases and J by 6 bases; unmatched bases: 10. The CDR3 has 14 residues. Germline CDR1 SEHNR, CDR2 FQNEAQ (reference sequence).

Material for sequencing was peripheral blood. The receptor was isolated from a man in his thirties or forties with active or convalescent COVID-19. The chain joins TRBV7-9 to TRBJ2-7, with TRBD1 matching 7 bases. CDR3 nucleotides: TGTGCCAGCAGCCACACACCGGGACAGAGCGAGCAGTACTTC. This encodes CASSHTPGQSEQYF.